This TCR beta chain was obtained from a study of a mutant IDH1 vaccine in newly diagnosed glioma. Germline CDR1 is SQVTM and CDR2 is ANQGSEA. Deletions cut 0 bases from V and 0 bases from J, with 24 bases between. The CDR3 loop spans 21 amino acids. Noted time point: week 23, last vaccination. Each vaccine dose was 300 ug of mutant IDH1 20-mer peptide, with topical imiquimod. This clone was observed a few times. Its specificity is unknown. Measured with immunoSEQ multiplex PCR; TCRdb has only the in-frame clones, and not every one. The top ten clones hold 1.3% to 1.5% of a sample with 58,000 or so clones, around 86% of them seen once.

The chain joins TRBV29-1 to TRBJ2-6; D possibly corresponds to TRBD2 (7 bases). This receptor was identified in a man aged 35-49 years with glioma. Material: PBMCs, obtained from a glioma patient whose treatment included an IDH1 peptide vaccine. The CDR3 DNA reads TGCAGCGTTGAAGACCCCCGCGGGGGCGACGGGGTAATCTCTGGGGCCAACGTCCTGACTTTC. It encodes CSVEDPRGGDGVISGANVLTF.